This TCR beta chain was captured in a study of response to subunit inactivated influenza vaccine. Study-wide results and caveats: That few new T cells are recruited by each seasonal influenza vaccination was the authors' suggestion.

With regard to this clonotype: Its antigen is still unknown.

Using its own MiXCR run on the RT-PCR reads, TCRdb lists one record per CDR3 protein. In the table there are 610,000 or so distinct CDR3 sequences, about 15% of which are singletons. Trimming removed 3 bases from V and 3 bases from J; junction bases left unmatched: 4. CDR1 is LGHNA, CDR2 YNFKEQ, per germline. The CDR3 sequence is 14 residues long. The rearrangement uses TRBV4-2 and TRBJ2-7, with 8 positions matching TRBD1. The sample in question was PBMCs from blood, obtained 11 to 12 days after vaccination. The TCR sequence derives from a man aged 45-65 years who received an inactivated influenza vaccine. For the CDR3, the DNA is TGTGCCAGCAGCCATGGACAGGGAAACTACGAGCAGTACTTC. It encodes CASSHGQGNYEQYF.